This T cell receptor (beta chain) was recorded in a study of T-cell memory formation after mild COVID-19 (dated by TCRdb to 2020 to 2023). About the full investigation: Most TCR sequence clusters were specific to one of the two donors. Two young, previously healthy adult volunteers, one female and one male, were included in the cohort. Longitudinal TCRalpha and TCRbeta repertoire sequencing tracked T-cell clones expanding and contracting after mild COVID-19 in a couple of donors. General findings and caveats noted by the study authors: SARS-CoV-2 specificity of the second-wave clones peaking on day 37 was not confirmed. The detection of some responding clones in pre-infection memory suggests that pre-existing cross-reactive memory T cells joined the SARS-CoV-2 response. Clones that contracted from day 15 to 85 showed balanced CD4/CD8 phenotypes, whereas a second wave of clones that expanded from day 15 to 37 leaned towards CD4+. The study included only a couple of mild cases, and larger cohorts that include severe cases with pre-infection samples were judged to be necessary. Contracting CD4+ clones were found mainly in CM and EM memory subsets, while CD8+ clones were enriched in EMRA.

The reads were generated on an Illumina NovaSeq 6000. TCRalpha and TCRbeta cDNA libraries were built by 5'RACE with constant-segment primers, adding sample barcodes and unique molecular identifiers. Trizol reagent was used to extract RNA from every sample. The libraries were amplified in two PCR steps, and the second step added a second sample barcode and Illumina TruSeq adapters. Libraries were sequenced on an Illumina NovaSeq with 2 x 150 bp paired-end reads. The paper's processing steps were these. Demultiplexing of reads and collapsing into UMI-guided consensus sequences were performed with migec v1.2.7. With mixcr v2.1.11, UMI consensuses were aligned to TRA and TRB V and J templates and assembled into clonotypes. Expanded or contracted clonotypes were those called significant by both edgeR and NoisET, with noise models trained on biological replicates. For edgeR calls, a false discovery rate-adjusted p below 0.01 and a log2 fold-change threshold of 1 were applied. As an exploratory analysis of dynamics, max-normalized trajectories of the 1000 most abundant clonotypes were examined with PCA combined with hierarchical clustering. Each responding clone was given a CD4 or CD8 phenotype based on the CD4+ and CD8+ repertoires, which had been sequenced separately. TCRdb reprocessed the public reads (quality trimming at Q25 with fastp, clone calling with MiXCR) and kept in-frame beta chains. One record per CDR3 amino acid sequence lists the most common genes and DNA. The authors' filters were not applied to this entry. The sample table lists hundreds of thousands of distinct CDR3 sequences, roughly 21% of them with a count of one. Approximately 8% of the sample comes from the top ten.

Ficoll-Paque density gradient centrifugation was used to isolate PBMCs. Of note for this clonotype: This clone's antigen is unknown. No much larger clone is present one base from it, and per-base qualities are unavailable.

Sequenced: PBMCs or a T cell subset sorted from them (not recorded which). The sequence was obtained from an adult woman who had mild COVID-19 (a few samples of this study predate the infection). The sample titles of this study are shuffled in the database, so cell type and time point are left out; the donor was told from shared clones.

CDR3 protein: CSVELRSSYEQYF. DNA sequence: TGCAGCGTTGAATTGAGGAGCTCCTACGAGCAGTACTTC. Recombination joined TRBV29-1 with TRBJ2-7; the D gene remains uncertain. Inclusive of the bounding cysteine and phenylalanine, the CDR3 is 13 residues long. Only the CDR3 part of the read is kept: 39 bases, read in frame from the first base. The germline V gene specifies SQVTM as CDR1 and ANQGSEA as CDR2. Trimming takes 2 bases from V and 0 bases from J, and the germline ends sit 8 bases apart.